The clone carrying this T cell receptor beta chain was detected ten times or more. Antigen specificity is unknown. This sample is drawn from a study of response to subunit inactivated influenza vaccine. One entry per CDR3 protein results from TCRdb running MiXCR on the RT-PCR reads. The sample holds around 540,000 distinct CDR3 sequences, roughly 12% seen once. The CDR3 has 18 residues. Germline loops: CDR1 SQVTM, CDR2 ANQGSEA. V shed 3 bases and J 1 base; nucleotides not matched to a gene: 14. Regarding the study as a whole: Each seasonal influenza vaccination recruits few new T cells, the authors suggested.

This specimen was PBMCs from blood, taken on the day of vaccination. V and J are TRBV29-1 and TRBJ2-5; 10 bases align to TRBD1. The TCR sequence derives from a man aged 50 or older who received an inactivated influenza vaccine. CDR3: CSVDTPGQGTGFQETQYF. The CDR3 DNA follows: TGCAGCGTTGACACTCCGGGACAGGGGACTGGCTTCCAAGAGACCCAGTACTTC.